This paragraph covers one TCR beta chain sequence. Its antigen is not identified. Trimming shortened V by 6 bases and J by 5 bases, and 7 bases separated the two germline ends. This CDR3 comprises 11 residues. Germline loops: CDR1 SNHLY, CDR2 FYNNEI. These data come from a study of CD8+CD57+ T cells in acquired aplastic anemia. On the study more broadly: DNA per sorted CD4+ or CD8+ sample ranged about 0.2 to 30 ug, averaging about 3.4 ug. Study-wide points: With respect to CD8+ Simpson's diversity, patients and controls did not differ significantly.

Genomic DNA, serving as template, underwent TCR beta VDJ and CDR3 profiling. One entry per CDR3 protein, called by TCRdb with MiXCR from the reads. This sample carries 120,000 or so distinct CDR3 sequences, 48% of them seen once, and the ten largest clones take roughly 2.5%. This chain uses TRBV2 with TRBJ1-2; the D is unclear. The specimen was sorted CD4+, CD8+, or CD8+CD57+ T cells (not recorded which) from PBMCs. This clonotype originated in a human donor in good health, serving as a control. CDR3 residues: CASSLLYGYTF. The CDR3 DNA sequence: TGTGCCAGCAGCCTGTTGTATGGCTACACCTTC.